Below are 20 T cell receptor beta chains sequenced from a single sample in a study of long-term antiretroviral therapy in people with HIV. Runs used v3.0 of the immunoSEQ assay and were done at survey level. Generated by immunoSEQ multiplex PCR, the TCRdb table keeps only in-frame clones and is missing some. The sample lists approximately 12,000 clones, around 89% seen once, with around 21% in the top ten. The sample consisted of unsorted PBMCs, taken 0.2 years before starting antiretroviral therapy. Every receptor here comes from a middle-aged woman with HIV.

The chain carries TRBV29-1 and TRBJ1-1, with D perhaps TRBD1 (6 bases). Germline V CDR1 and CDR2: SQVTM, ANQGSEA. CDR3 length: 14 amino acids. V dropped 5 bases and J dropped 1 base, with 14 bases sitting between them. This CDR3 reads CSVFRGGTNTEAFF. In DNA form, the CDR3 reads TGCAGCGTTTTTCGAGGGGGGACGAACACTGAAGCTTTCTTT.

This chain uses TRBV4-2 with TRBJ1-2; no reliable D call. The CDR3 consists of 15 residues. The V gene's germline CDR1 is LGHNA and CDR2 YNFKEQ. The V end lost 0 bases, the J end lost 2 bases, and 10 bases lay between the germline ends. The CDR3, as DNA: TGTGCCAGCAGCCAAGAGGCTCAAACCAACTATGGCTACACCTTC. Encoded protein: CASSQEAQTNYGYTF.

This chain joins TRBV4-1 and TRBJ2-1; weak D call: TRBD1 (6 bases). The length of the CDR3 is 17 residues. Trimming shortened V by 4 bases and J by 6 bases, and 22 bases separated the two germline ends. The germline V gene encodes CDR1 MGHRA and CDR2 YSYEKL. The DNA for the CDR3 is TGCGCCAGCAGCCCCTACCCCCAGGGGATACTTTCCAATGAGCAGTTCTTC. This translates into CASSPYPQGILSNEQFF.

J is TRBJ1-1 and V is TRBV30; D is perhaps TRBD1 (6 bases). V dropped 5 bases and J dropped 2 bases, with 9 bases sitting between them. The CDR3 runs 12 residues. The V gene's germline CDR1 is GTSNPN and CDR2 SVGIG (reference sequence). CDR3 coding DNA: TGTGCCTGGGACAGGACAAACACTGAAGCTTTCTTT. It translates to CAWDRTNTEAFF.

This chain connects TRBV4-3 to TRBJ2-6, with D tentatively TRBD1 or TRBD2 (5 bases each). The V and J ends lost 1 base and 6 bases respectively, with 16 bases between them. Germline-derived CDR1 and CDR2 are LGHNA and YSLEER. This CDR3 region has 17 residues. The CDR3 DNA follows: TGCGCCAGCAGCCAAGTCCTGGGACCCTCGCCGGCCAACGTCCTGACTTTC. This sequence encodes CASSQVLGPSPANVLTF.

The chain combines TRBV20-1 with TRBJ1-2, with D possibly matching TRBD1 (5 bases). CDR1 is DFQATT and CDR2 is SNEGSKA in the germline V gene (reference sequence). The CDR3 extends over 8 amino acids. The V gene lost 6 bases and the J gene lost 11 bases, with 7 bases spanning the gap. As DNA, the CDR3 is TGCAGTGCAGCAGGGTACACCTTC. Translated: CSAAGYTF.

The gene calls are TRBV29-1 and TRBJ2-3; 10 positions agree with TRBD2. Looked up from germline, CDR1 is SQVTM and CDR2 is ANQGSEA. V gave up 4 bases and J gave up 5 bases; unmatched junction bases: 6. The length of the CDR3 is 14 residues. This chain's CDR3 is CSVVASGGIDTQYF. In nucleotides, the CDR3 is TGCAGCGTTGTGGCTAGCGGGGGTATAGATACGCAGTATTTT.

The rearrangement links TRBV7-9 to TRBJ1-2, with TRBD1 identical over 7 bases. CDR3 length equals 15 residues. Germline V CDR1 and CDR2: SEHNR, FQNEAQ (reference sequence). Trimming at V came to 5 bases and at J to 0 bases, leaving 6 bases not matched to a gene. CDR3 DNA sequence: TGTGCCAGCAGCCCCGGACAGGCCCCTAACTATGGCTACACCTTC. Protein: CASSPGQAPNYGYTF.

The chain uses TRBV27 and TRBJ1-2; TRBD1 matches at 7 bases. Germline V gene lookup returns CDR1 MNHEY and CDR2 SMNVEV (reference sequence). This CDR3 is 16 amino acids long. After removal of 5 bases from V and 4 bases from J, the junction contained 13 bases not matched to a gene. The CDR3, as DNA: TGTGCCAGCAGTCCTAGCCAGGGACAGCCCTTCTATGGCTACACCTTC. This gives the protein CASSPSQGQPFYGYTF.

The V call is TRBV4-1, the J call TRBJ2-7, with 9 bases that match TRBD2. Germline V CDR1 and CDR2: MGHRA, YSYEKL. Trimming at V came to 0 bases and at J to 3 bases, leaving 6 bases not matched to a gene. The CDR3 runs 16 residues. The CDR3 DNA sequence: TGCGCCAGCAGCCAAGAGGGGCTAGCGGGGCTCTACGAGCAGTACTTC. Protein product: CASSQEGLAGLYEQYF.

The V gene is TRBV4-2, the J gene TRBJ1-1, with D possibly matching TRBD1 (5 bases). The CDR3 covers 15 residues. Germline V lookup: CDR1 LGHNA, CDR2 YNFKEQ. The ends were cut back, 4 bases at V and 1 base at J, with 13 bases in the middle. The CDR3 nucleotides are TGTGCCAGCAGCCTCACATATGGGGCGAACACTGAAGCTTTCTTT. Translation gives CASSLTYGANTEAFF.

CDR3 in DNA: TGCGCCAGCAGCCAATCTGAGAACCCTGGGGAAAAACTGTTTTTT. Amino acids: CASSQSENPGEKLFF. The V gene is TRBV4-3, the J gene TRBJ1-4; D is unresolved. Germline V lookup: CDR1 LGHNA, CDR2 YSLEER. V lost 2 bases and J 8 bases, leaving 15 bases between the germline ends. The CDR3 is 15 residues long.

The rearrangement links TRBV18 to TRBJ1-1; possibly TRBD1 for D (6 bases). There are 14 residues in the CDR3. The ends were cut back, 5 bases at V and 2 bases at J, with 12 bases in the middle. CDR1 is KGHSH and CDR2 is LQKENI in the germline V gene. The CDR3 spells CASSRGAKNTEAFF. In DNA, the CDR3 is TGTGCCAGCTCAAGGGGGGCCAAAAACACTGAAGCTTTCTTT.

The chain employs TRBV5-1 and TRBJ2-2; 9 bases map to TRBD1. The CDR3 runs 13 residues. Trimming took 7 bases from V and 10 from J; bases not matched to a gene: 8. The germline CDR1 and CDR2 sequences are SGHRS and YFSETQ. This CDR3 reads CASQVQGAPELFF. CDR3 in DNA: TGCGCCAGCCAAGTACAGGGGGCCCCGGAGCTGTTTTTT.

The gene calls are TRBV6-6 and TRBJ2-3; D assignment may be TRBD1 or TRBD2 (5 bases each). V lost 0 bases and J lost 2, with 12 bases in between. Germline-derived CDR1 and CDR2 are MNHNY and SVGAGI (reference sequence). This CDR3 region has 16 residues. CDR3 bases: TGTGCCAGCAGTTACTCGGGACGTGGGGACACAGATACGCAGTATTTT. Translating it yields CASSYSGRGDTDTQYF.

This clone has just a few counts. This chain links TRBV4-1 with TRBJ2-6, with TRBD1 matching over 10 bases. CDR3 size: 19 residues. Looked up from germline, CDR1 is MGHRA and CDR2 is YSYEKL. Trimming cost V 2 bases and J 1 base; bases outside gene matches: 8. CDR3 sequence (DNA): TGCGCCAGCAGCCAATCCCGGACAGGGGGGAGATCTGGGGCCAACGTCCTGACTTTC. It translates to CASSQSRTGGRSGANVLTF.

This chain connects TRBV7-3 to TRBJ2-2; D gene ambiguous. V dropped 1 base and J dropped 1 base, with 7 bases sitting between them. From germline, CDR1 is SGHTA and CDR2 FQGTGA. This CDR3 region has 15 residues. This CDR3 is CASSLISENTGELFF. The CDR3 nucleotides are TGTGCCAGCAGCTTAATAAGCGAGAACACCGGGGAGCTGTTTTTT.

This sequence joins TRBV27 and TRBJ1-6; weak D call: TRBD1 (6 bases). Germline CDR1 and CDR2: MNHEY and SMNVEV (reference sequence). Deletions cut 7 bases from V and 10 bases from J, with 23 bases between. CDR3 length equals 16 residues. CDR3 region: CASTPGGAGARSPLHF. Written as DNA, the CDR3 is TGTGCCAGCACCCCAGGCGGAGCAGGGGCACGCTCACCCCTCCACTTT.

On this clone itself: A far bigger clonotype differs at one base, so this is likely a read error. The genes are TRBV5-4 and TRBJ2-7; maybe TRBD2 (5 bases). Trimming took 1 base from V and 5 from J, leaving 10 bases between them. CDR1 and CDR2 from the germline V gene are SGHNT and YYREEE (reference sequence). CDR3 length equals 13 residues. CDR3 sequence: CASSLWGVDEQYF. The DNA of the CDR3 is TGTGCCAGCAGCTTGTGGGGAGTTGACGAGCAGTACTTC.

This chain links TRBV30 with TRBJ2-5, with TRBD2 matching over 14 bases. The junction had 3 bases not matched to a gene; V was cut back by 3 bases and J by 3 bases. The V gene's germline CDR1 is GTSNPN and CDR2 SVGIG (reference sequence). There are 15 residues in the CDR3. This CDR3 is CAWSRGLAGEETQYF. The CDR3 bases are TGTGCCTGGAGCCGGGGACTAGCGGGGGAAGAGACCCAGTACTTC.